The 19 T cell receptor beta chains below were found in one sample sequenced in a study of T cells after yellow fever vaccination. TCRdb recomputed calls from the 5' RACE reads with MiXCR, one row per CDR3 protein. The sample has 550,000 to 750,000 distinct CDR3 sequences, roughly 14% seen once. The sample was PBMCs, taken on the day of the yellow fever booster vaccination. These receptor sequences come from a man aged 30-40 years who received the YFV17D yellow fever vaccine.

This chain joins TRBV5-1 and TRBJ2-7; 7 bases align to TRBD1. J lost 6 bases, V lost 5 bases, and 5 bases had no gene match. The germline gives CDR1 SGHRS, CDR2 YFSETQ. The CDR3 has 12 residues. The CDR3 protein is CASRTGNSEQYF. CDR3 DNA sequence: TGCGCCAGCAGGACAGGGAATTCCGAGCAGTACTTC.

The chain combines TRBV6-5 with TRBJ2-5; TRBD1 matches 9 bases. The length of the CDR3 is 15 residues. Germline assignment: CDR1 MNHEY and CDR2 SVGAGI. Unmatched junction bases numbered 6, after V lost 2 bases and J lost 5 bases. Here the CDR3 DNA reads TGTGCCAGCAGTTACCGGCGGGACAGGGATGAGACCCAGTACTTC. As protein: CASSYRRDRDETQYF.

This clonotype showed up just a few times. The chain couples TRBV6-5 to TRBJ1-6; D is possibly TRBD1 (6 bases). V was shortened by 0 bases and J by 0 bases, with 15 bases between the two germline ends. CDR3 length: 19 amino acids. Germline assignment: CDR1 MNHEY and CDR2 SVGAGI. The CDR3 protein is CASSYSRDTQSSYNSPLHF. In DNA form, the CDR3 reads TGTGCCAGCAGTTACTCGAGGGACACTCAGAGCTCCTATAATTCACCCCTCCACTTT.

This chain uses TRBV28 with TRBJ2-7; weak D call: TRBD1 (6 bases). Germline V gene data show CDR1 as MDHEN and CDR2 as SYDVKM. Between the trimmed V and J ends, which lost 8 bases and 0 bases, there was a span of 11 bases. CDR3 length: 13 amino acids. CDR3 nucleotides: TGTGCCAGCTGGACAGAGAGCTCCTACGAGCAGTACTTC. Its translation: CASWTESSYEQYF.

Concerning this clonotype: Because it lacks the conserved phenylalanine or tryptophan at the end, this CDR3 is likely a read error. V usage is TRBV20-1 and J usage is TRBJ1-4; 10 nucleotides agree with TRBD1. The V and J ends lost 0 bases and 7 bases, in that order; junction bases with no gene match: 2. Germline loops: CDR1 DFQATT, CDR2 SNEGSKA (reference sequence). CDR3 size: 14 residues. CDR3 coding DNA: TGCAGTGCTAGAGACGACAGGGGGCCTGAAAAACTGTTTATT. It encodes CSARDDRGPEKLFI.

This clonotype was seen a few times. The chain couples TRBV21-1 to TRBJ1-2; TRBD1, the D gene given by the table, was not confirmed from the DNA. TRBV21-1 is reported as a pseudogene. The CDR3 runs to 17 residues. The CDR3 bases are TGTGCCAGCAGATACCGGGACAGGGGGATCTTTGACTATGGCTACACCTTC. This codes for CASRYRDRGIFDYGYTF.

The genes are TRBV9 and TRBJ2-3; D ambiguous. V was shortened by 0 bases and J by 3 bases, with 14 bases between the two germline ends. Germline assignment: CDR1 SGDLS and CDR2 YYNGEE. The CDR3 is 16 residues long. The CDR3 sequence: CASSVDPGYRTDTQYF. CDR3 coding DNA: TGTGCCAGCAGCGTAGATCCCGGATACAGAACAGATACGCAGTATTTT.

The V call is TRBV19, the J call TRBJ2-1, with D possibly being TRBD1 (5 bases). The CDR3 extends over 13 amino acids. The germline CDR1 and CDR2 sequences are LNHDA and SQIVND (reference sequence). The V end lost 1 base, the J end lost 8 bases, and 9 bases lay between the germline ends. This CDR3 reads CASSIAGFDEQFF. In DNA form, the CDR3 reads TGTGCCAGTAGTATAGCAGGGTTCGATGAGCAGTTCTTC.

The CDR3 nucleotides are TGTGCCAGCAGCTTGGTGGCCTCTATGACCTACGAGCAGTACTTC. Translated, it gives CASSLVASMTYEQYF. This sequence joins TRBV5-5 and TRBJ2-7; D gene ambiguous. The CDR3 is 15 amino acids. V was clipped by 0 bases and J by 2 bases, with 12 bases between them. The germline V gene has CDR1 SGHKS and CDR2 YYEKEE (reference sequence).

The CDR3 loop is CASTPKTGTESYEQYF. DNA for the CDR3: TGTGCCAGCACACCCAAAACCGGGACAGAAAGCTACGAGCAGTACTTC. The chain is built from TRBV7-2 and TRBJ2-7, with 7 bases fitting TRBD1. The CDR3 covers 16 residues. The germline gives CDR1 SGHTA, CDR2 FQGNSA. V dropped 7 bases and J dropped 3; count of bases not matched to a gene: 15.

This clonotype has a handful of counts. CDR3 region: CASSQPRRGETQYF. The CDR3 nucleotides read TGTGCCAGCAGCCAACCACGCAGAGGCGAGACCCAGTACTTC. This chain connects TRBV5-6 to TRBJ2-5, with no clear D. Germline loops: CDR1 SGHDT, CDR2 YYEEEE. Trimming cost V 4 bases and J 5 bases, with 15 bases left between them. The CDR3 is made up of 14 amino acids.

This clonotype showed up just a few times. CDR3 protein: CSARETSGRGAYEQYF. In DNA, the CDR3 is TGCAGTGCTAGGGAGACTAGCGGGAGAGGAGCCTACGAGCAGTACTTC. This chain links TRBV20-1 with TRBJ2-7, with 12 bases matching TRBD2. This CDR3 comprises 16 residues. J lost 2 bases, V lost 3 bases, and 8 bases had no gene match. From germline, CDR1 is DFQATT and CDR2 SNEGSKA (reference sequence).

The chain has TRBV5-1 and TRBJ2-5; 7 bases line up with TRBD2. The CDR3 totals 15 residues. The ends lost 10 bases at V and 0 bases at J; junction bases unmatched: 12. CDR1 and CDR2 (germline): SGHRS, YFSETQ. The CDR3 DNA follows: TGCGCCTCGAGCTCCATCGGGGGGTACCAAGAGACCCAGTACTTC. Translation gives CASSSIGGYQETQYF.

The chain combines TRBV7-8 with TRBJ1-1, with a tentative D call TRBD1 (5 bases). Germline V gives CDR1 SGHVS, CDR2 FQNEAQ. There are 15 residues in the CDR3. Trimming removed 5 bases from V and 3 bases from J, with 16 bases in between. The CDR3 DNA reads as TGTGCCAGCAGCCCTCGGGGGGGAGTAGACACTGAAGCTTTCTTT. Translating gives CASSPRGGVDTEAFF.

J is TRBJ2-4 and V is TRBV12-3 or TRBV12-4; 7 bases agree with TRBD2. Unmatched junction bases numbered 8, after V lost 6 bases and J lost 12 bases. The CDR3 runs to 12 residues. CDR3 nucleotide sequence: TGTGCCAGCAGCGCAAATGGACTAGATCAGTACTTC. This gives the protein CASSANGLDQYF.

There are many counts of this clonotype. The chain employs TRBV19 and TRBJ2-3; no definite D call. CDR1 LNHDA and CDR2 SQIVND come from the germline V gene (reference sequence). Trimming cost V 6 bases and J 0 bases, with 4 bases left between them. The CDR3 runs 12 residues. Here the CDR3 DNA reads TGTGCCAGTAGGCAGAGCACAGATACGCAGTATTTT. Its translation is CASRQSTDTQYF.

This clonotype was recorded at least ten times. The CDR3 DNA sequence: TGTGCCAGCAGAACCTTAGAAGCGGGGGTCACAGATACGCAGTATTTT. Protein: CASRTLEAGVTDTQYF. The J gene is TRBJ2-3, the V gene TRBV6-5, with 8 bases lining up with TRBD2. V lost 6 bases to trimming and J lost 2 bases; unmatched junction nucleotides: 10. This CDR3 contains 16 residues. CDR1 MNHEY and CDR2 SVGAGI come from the germline V gene.

J is TRBJ2-1 and V is TRBV7-9; a weak D match, TRBD2 (6 bases). V lost 0 bases, J lost 2 bases, and 11 bases lay in between. CDR1 SEHNR and CDR2 FQNEAQ come from the germline V gene (reference sequence). The length of the CDR3 is 16 residues. CDR3 amino acids: CASSLAGRGTYNEQFF. Here the CDR3 DNA reads TGTGCCAGCAGCTTAGCGGGTCGGGGGACCTACAATGAGCAGTTCTTC.

This clonotype was found a few times. V is TRBV6-5 and J is TRBJ2-7; D could derive from TRBD1 or TRBD2 (5 bases each). Germline CDR1 and CDR2: MNHEY and SVGAGI. The V end lost 1 base, the J end lost 1 base, and 14 bases lay between the germline ends. The CDR3 loop spans 16 amino acids. DNA of the CDR3: TGTGCCAGCAGTTACTATTCTGGGACGGCTTCCTACGAGCAGTACTTC. It codes for CASSYYSGTASYEQYF.